This TCR beta chain was identified during a study of shared clonotypes between healthy human individuals. Per the study methods: Junction-only sequences without quality scores came from ImmunoSEQ, so filtering differed. Profiled with immunoSEQ multiplex PCR; TCRdb holds only in-frame clones, not every one. V and J calls and clone size are those listed in that table; D and trimming were worked out from the DNA. The sample yields 1,500,000 or so clones, less than 99% seen once. The CDR3 is 13 residues long. Germline lookup yields CDR1 LNHNV and CDR2 YYDKDF (reference sequence). V was clipped by 8 bases and J by 4 bases; unmatched bases: 7. This clone was recorded once. Its antigen is currently unknown. Notes on the study in general: Generally, naive subsets (rather than memory subsets) showed larger estimated richness. How much donors shared clonotypes was expected to be affected by sequencing depth. Unshared clonotypes carried lower generation probabilities than those common to all four donors.

The chain couples TRBV15 to TRBJ1-2, with 7 nucleotides matching TRBD1. This TCR derives from a man aged 30 to 45 in good health. The sequenced sample was naive CD4+ T cells sorted from blood. As for subset: CD45RA+ positively selected. CDR3 sequence: CATSPGQIYGYTF. The CDR3 DNA follows: TGTGCCACCTCCCCGGGACAGATCTATGGCTACACCTTC.